The 9 T cell receptor beta chains reported below all come from one sample, sequenced in a study of blood T cells in healthy people across ages. The use of a sample-barcoded 5' primer and a J-beta primer mix characterized a second PCR of roughly 6 to 11 cycles. TCRdb reprocessed the 5' RACE reads with MiXCR, giving one entry per CDR3 protein. Of 710,000 or so distinct CDR3 sequences in the sample, roughly 20% were seen once. Sequenced input: blood. These receptors all stem from a man between 65 and 80 years old in good health.

V gene TRBV20-1 combines with J gene TRBJ2-3; 12 bases line up with TRBD2. With 0 bases clipped from V and 10 bases from J, the junction kept 11 bases outside the gene matches. The germline V gene encodes CDR1 DFQATT and CDR2 SNEGSKA (reference sequence). CDR3 length: 16 amino acids. This CDR3 reads CSARDPLAGGLLAQYF. The CDR3 DNA is TGCAGTGCTAGAGACCCACTAGCGGGAGGACTTTTGGCGCAGTATTTT.

V is TRBV29-1 and J is TRBJ2-1; D remains unclear. The length of the CDR3 is 12 residues. The germline V gene encodes CDR1 SQVTM and CDR2 ANQGSEA. With 5 bases removed from V and 10 bases from J, the gap between germline ends came to 15 bases. The CDR3: CSVLWPAVEQFF. The CDR3, as DNA: TGCAGCGTTTTGTGGCCGGCAGTCGAGCAGTTCTTC.

The rearrangement joins TRBV6-2 or TRBV6-3 to TRBJ2-5; 7 nucleotides match TRBD2. From germline, CDR1 is MNHEY and CDR2 SVGEGT. The CDR3 covers 15 residues. The V gene end was trimmed by 4 bases and the J gene end by 4 bases; junction bases not matched to a gene: 9. The CDR3 loop reads CASSFAGTKGETQYF. CDR3 DNA sequence: TGTGCCAGCAGTTTTGCGGGGACTAAGGGAGAGACCCAGTACTTC.

This clonotype occurred a few times. The junction and the germline gene differ at one end; a read error may be behind it. This rearrangement joins TRBV12-3 or TRBV12-4 to TRBJ1-1, with 8 nucleotides matching TRBD1. This CDR3 is built from 13 residues. CDR3 DNA: TGTGCCAGCAGTCTGACAGGGGTAGCTGAGGCTTTCTTT. This codes for CASSLTGVAEAFF.

This clonotype was observed a few times. The junction shows a germline mismatch at one end, possibly a read error. The chain uses TRBV6-5 and TRBJ1-1; maybe TRBD1 (6 bases). The length of the CDR3 is 11 residues. Looked up from germline, CDR1 is MNHEY and CDR2 is SVGAGI. The CDR3 bases are TGTGCCAGGGGGGCAGGGGCTGAGGCTTTCTTT. This encodes CARGAGAEAFF.

The chain uses TRBV20-1 and TRBJ2-5; D assignment may be TRBD1 or TRBD2 (5 bases each). The DNA end is a closer match to TRBJ2-1, so the J assignment may be wrong. Germline V CDR1 and CDR2: DFQATT, SNEGSKA (reference sequence). The CDR3 covers 17 residues. CDR3 nucleotide sequence: TGCAGTGCTAGAGATTCAAGGGGACGGGTTGGCTACAATGAGCAGTTCTTC. Its translation is CSARDSRGRVGYNEQFF.

The chain employs TRBV20-1 and TRBJ1-2, with 7 bases identical to TRBD1. V lost 5 bases and J lost 3; bases outside the gene matches: 3. The CDR3 sequence is 12 residues long. Germline-derived CDR1 and CDR2 are DFQATT and SNEGSKA (reference sequence). This chain's CDR3 is CSAGTAYYGYTF. Here the CDR3 DNA reads TGCAGTGCTGGGACAGCCTACTATGGCTACACCTTC.

The genes are TRBV12-3 or TRBV12-4 and TRBJ2-5, with 9 bases lining up with TRBD1. The V segment lost 5 bases and the J segment 4 bases; nucleotides outside the gene matches: 8. This CDR3 is 15 amino acids long. CDR3 nucleotide sequence: TGTGCCAGCAGTCCACGGGACAGGGTACGAGAGACCCAGTACTTC. It translates to CASSPRDRVRETQYF.

This clonotype has only a few counts. The chain has TRBV18 and TRBJ2-4, with 11 bases lining up with TRBD1. Trimming took 0 bases from V and 2 from J; bases not matched to a gene: 3. This CDR3 comprises 17 residues. CDR1 and CDR2 (germline): KGHSH, LQKENI. The CDR3 DNA follows: TGTGCCAGCTCACCACCGGGGACAGGGGGTACCAAAAACATTCAGTACTTC. Amino acids: CASSPPGTGGTKNIQYF.